These 22 T cell receptor beta chains came from one sample sequenced in a study of shared T cell receptors in the human thymus (dated by TCRdb to the early 2020s). Libraries were built with the immunoSEQ multiplex PCR assay. Entries here come from immuneACCESS through TCRdb and include only in-frame sequences with V and J called. Some clones fail to appear in such tables; in the studies checked, an unresolved V gene covers under half of the shortfall, and the cause of the remainder is unknown. The sample table shows hundreds of thousands of clones, and around 89% are seen once. Clones ranked in the top ten supply around 0.01% of the sample. These sequences were also reported in another study, on human thymus T cells.

The sample comprised thymocytes. These receptors all stem from a boy younger than two with a congenital heart defect. Donor details come from another sample of the same person, matched by shared clones.

Details on this clone: The sample contains more than one DNA sequence encoding this CDR3. J is TRBJ2-5 and V is TRBV6-5, with 10 bases lining up with TRBD2. V dropped 5 bases and J dropped 3; count of bases not matched to a gene: 3. There are 14 residues in the CDR3. Germline values: CDR1 MNHEY, CDR2 SVGAGI. The CDR3 protein is CASSPGLAEETQYF. CDR3 DNA: TGTGCCAGCAGTCCTGGACTAGCGGAAGAGACCCAGTACTTC.

The rearrangement links TRBV7-2 to TRBJ2-3, with 10 bases aligning to TRBD2. The CDR3 is 17 residues long. The V segment lost 2 bases and the J segment 3 bases; nucleotides outside the gene matches: 8. In germline, CDR1 is SGHTA, CDR2 FQGNSA. The CDR3 here is CASSLILAGGPTDTQYF. CDR3 nucleotides: TGTGCCAGCAGCTTAATTTTAGCGGGAGGCCCAACAGATACGCAGTATTTT.

This chain connects TRBV5-4 to TRBJ1-4; TRBD1 is a possible D gene (5 bases). Trimming pared 0 bases from V and 5 bases from J, leaving 8 bases between. Germline assignment: CDR1 SGHNT and CDR2 YYREEE (reference sequence). The CDR3 spans 14 residues. CDR3 DNA sequence: TGTGCCAGCAGCTTGGCCAGGGAAAATGAAAAACTGTTTTTT. Its protein is CASSLARENEKLFF.

The rearrangement links TRBV28 to TRBJ2-1; 8 bases line up with TRBD2. The CDR3 is 17 amino acids. Germline values: CDR1 MDHEN, CDR2 SYDVKM. The ends lost 4 bases at V and 0 bases at J; junction bases unmatched: 8. This chain's CDR3 is CASSSRQRESSYNEQFF. Written as DNA, the CDR3 is TGTGCCAGCAGTTCGCGGCAGCGGGAGAGCTCCTACAATGAGCAGTTCTTC.

The genes are TRBV7-9 and TRBJ2-1, with TRBD2 identical over 16 bases. The CDR3 contains 17 residues. The trim removed 1 base at V and 9 bases at J, leaving 6 bases unmatched. CDR1 is SEHNR and CDR2 is FQNEAQ in the germline V gene (reference sequence). CDR3 sequence: CASSLGGLAGGPCEQFF. Written as DNA, the CDR3 is TGTGCCAGCAGCTTAGGGGGACTAGCGGGAGGGCCATGTGAGCAGTTCTTC.

This rearrangement joins TRBV27 to TRBJ2-7; TRBD2 agrees at 8 bases. V lost 0 bases to trimming and J lost 7 bases; unmatched junction nucleotides: 8. CDR3 length equals 15 residues. From germline, CDR1 is MNHEY and CDR2 SMNVEV (reference sequence). CDR3 sequence: CASSLSERETWEQYF. The CDR3 region has the DNA TGTGCCAGCAGTTTATCGGAGCGGGAGACGTGGGAGCAGTACTTC.

The genes are TRBV11-1 and TRBJ2-3; D is undetermined. This CDR3 has 18 amino acids. CDR1 SGHAT and CDR2 FQDESV come from the germline V gene (reference sequence). Trimming pared 0 bases from V and 0 bases from J, leaving 16 bases between. The CDR3 DNA reads TGTGCCAGCAGCTTAGCGCGATTGGGCTCCACTAGCACAGATACGCAGTATTTT. It yields the protein CASSLARLGSTSTDTQYF. The entire variable domain, with the rest obtained from reference TRBV11-1 and TRBJ2-3, is as follows: EAEVAQSPRYKITEKSQAVAFWCDPISGHATLYWYRQILGQGPELLVQFQDESVVDDSQLPKDRFSAERLKGVDSTLKIQPAELGDSAMYLCASSLARLGSTSTDTQYFGPGTRLTVL.

The V call is TRBV4-1, the J call TRBJ2-4, with 14 bases matching TRBD2. The trim removed 3 bases at V and 2 bases at J, leaving 6 bases unmatched. Germline V gene data show CDR1 as MGHRA and CDR2 as YSYEKL. The CDR3 is 18 residues long. CDR3 in amino acids: CASSQTSGRARTKNIQYF. The DNA for the CDR3 is TGCGCCAGCAGCCAGACTAGCGGGAGGGCCAGGACCAAAAACATTCAGTACTTC.

V and J are TRBV5-6 and TRBJ2-5; no definite D call. V dropped 0 bases and J dropped 1 base, with 10 bases sitting between them. The germline V gene has CDR1 SGHDT and CDR2 YYEEEE. The CDR3 totals 15 residues. CDR3 nucleotide sequence: TGTGCCAGCAGCTTGGCCAGGCGATTCCAAGAGACCCAGTACTTC. The encoded protein is CASSLARRFQETQYF.

The chain joins TRBV29-1 to TRBJ2-1; TRBD1 is a possible D gene (6 bases). V was clipped by 0 bases and J by 5 bases, with 17 bases between them. The germline V gene has CDR1 SQVTM and CDR2 ANQGSEA. The CDR3 is 16 amino acids. CDR3 DNA sequence: TGCAGCGTTGAAGATCGTATCCCGTACAGGGACAATGAGCAGTTCTTC. It encodes CSVEDRIPYRDNEQFF.

The V gene is TRBV7-9, the J gene TRBJ2-7; 8 bases line up with TRBD2. Losses at the gene ends were 5 bases for V and 3 bases for J; bases not matched to a gene: 9. Germline values: CDR1 SEHNR, CDR2 FQNEAQ (reference sequence). The CDR3 totals 15 residues. The DNA of the CDR3 is TGTGCCAGCAGCCACGCAACTAGCGGCGACTACGAGCAGTACTTC. Translated: CASSHATSGDYEQYF.

Points on this clone: One end of the junction varies from germline; a read error may be responsible. The gene calls are TRBV6-9 and TRBJ2-1, with 9 bases fitting TRBD2. The CDR3 has 17 residues. Germline V gene lookup returns CDR1 MNHGY and CDR2 SVAAGI. In DNA, the CDR3 is TGCGACCCCCCTAGCGGGACTACACCGAGCTCCTACAATGAGCAGTTCTTC. Protein: CDPPSGTTPSSYNEQFF.

The CDR3 reads CASSFISREGRHEQYF. The CDR3 DNA reads TGCGCCAGCAGCTTCATTTCGAGGGAGGGCCGCCACGAGCAGTACTTC. The V call is TRBV5-1, the J call TRBJ2-7, with 7 bases that match TRBD2. This CDR3 is 16 amino acids long. Germline V gene data show CDR1 as SGHRS and CDR2 as YFSETQ. J was trimmed by 5 bases and V by 2 bases; bases with no gene match: 13.

The rearrangement uses TRBV4-3 and TRBJ2-1; D possibly corresponds to TRBD2 (5 bases). The germline V gene has CDR1 LGHNA and CDR2 YSLEER. V gave up 0 bases and J gave up 0 bases, with 18 bases separating them. The length of the CDR3 is 19 residues. CDR3 loop: CASSQEALGAASSYNEQFF. The CDR3 region has the DNA TGCGCCAGCAGCCAAGAGGCCCTGGGAGCGGCCAGCTCCTACAATGAGCAGTTCTTC.

This chain uses TRBV4-3 with TRBJ1-1; 7 positions agree with TRBD1. CDR1 LGHNA and CDR2 YSLEER come from the germline V gene. V shed 4 bases and J 0 bases; nucleotides not matched to a gene: 14. The CDR3 runs 18 residues. Here the CDR3 reads CASSRTQRGRTMNTEAFF. The CDR3, as DNA: TGCGCCAGCAGCCGCACGCAAAGGGGGCGCACCATGAACACTGAAGCTTTCTTT.

The chain links TRBV30 to TRBJ1-2; D is possibly TRBD1 (5 bases). Trimming left V 5 bases short and J 2 bases short, with 21 bases between. The CDR3 length is 16 residues. From germline, CDR1 is GTSNPN and CDR2 SVGIG (reference sequence). The CDR3 sequence is CAWSLRVGEGNYGYTF. As DNA, the CDR3 is TGTGCCTGGTCCCTACGGGTAGGGGAAGGGAACTATGGCTACACCTTC.

The chain links TRBV7-8 to TRBJ2-7; 8 bases match TRBD1. Germline V gene data show CDR1 as SGHVS and CDR2 as FQNEAQ. CDR3 size: 14 residues. With 8 bases clipped from V and 0 bases from J, the junction kept 6 bases outside the gene matches. This CDR3 is CASLKGTGSYEQYF. Written as DNA, the CDR3 is TGTGCCAGCTTAAAGGGGACAGGCTCCTACGAGCAGTACTTC.

The genes are TRBV4-3 and TRBJ2-1; 12 nucleotides match TRBD2. J was trimmed by 10 bases and V by 4 bases; bases with no gene match: 8. The CDR3 extends over 15 amino acids. Germline V CDR1 and CDR2: LGHNA, YSLEER. CDR3 sequence reads: CASSLGWLAGGEQFF. As DNA, the CDR3 is TGCGCCAGCAGCCTGGGTTGGCTAGCGGGAGGGGAGCAGTTCTTC.

The J gene is TRBJ1-5, the V gene TRBV19; D is undetermined. The ends were cut back, 3 bases at V and 9 bases at J, with 12 bases in the middle. This CDR3 comprises 13 residues. The V gene's germline CDR1 is LNHDA and CDR2 SQIVND (reference sequence). The CDR3 region is CASSITKKPPQHF. CDR3 nucleotide sequence: TGTGCCAGTAGTATCACCAAAAAGCCGCCCCAGCATTTT.

This clone came up a few times. The V gene is TRBV5-4, the J gene TRBJ2-7; D perhaps matches TRBD1 (6 bases). The CDR3 has 14 residues. Germline lookup yields CDR1 SGHNT and CDR2 YYREEE (reference sequence). The V end was cut by 2 bases, the J end by 7 bases, with 16 bases between. CDR3: CASSLAGARGEQYF. Here the CDR3 DNA reads TGTGCCAGCAGCTTAGCAGGGGCAAGGGGGGAGCAGTACTTC. Based on the CDR3 plus reference TRBV5-4 and TRBJ2-7, the full variable domain is ETGVTQSPTHLIKTRGQQVTLRCSSQSGHNTVSWYQQALGQGPQFIFQYYREEENGRGNFPPRFSGLQFPNYSSELNVNALELDDSALYLCASSLAGARGEQYFGPGTRLTVT.

The chain carries TRBV4-3 and TRBJ1-5; 7 bases match TRBD1. Germline CDR1 and CDR2: LGHNA and YSLEER. The CDR3 covers 14 residues. Germline trimming cut 6 bases from V and 4 bases from J; bases unmatched to any gene: 6. CDR3 protein: CASSRGGTNQPQHF. The CDR3 nucleotides are TGCGCCAGCAGTCGAGGGGGCACAAATCAGCCCCAGCATTTT.

The rearrangement uses TRBV30 and TRBJ1-2; 7 bases are shared with TRBD1. This CDR3 is 15 amino acids long. Per germline, CDR1 GTSNPN and CDR2 SVGIG (reference sequence). Losses at the gene ends were 5 bases for V and 6 bases for J; bases not matched to a gene: 15. The CDR3 region is CAWDPSATGRNGYTF. DNA for the CDR3: TGTGCCTGGGACCCATCCGCGACAGGGAGGAATGGCTACACCTTC.